Each of the 25 T cell receptor beta chains below was sequenced from the same sample in a study of blood T cell repertoires in COVID-19. The assay was immunoSEQ multiplex PCR, and TCRdb's table has in-frame clones only and misses some. Here the sample spans 250,000 or so clones, about 90% being singletons. Sequenced sample: peripheral blood. These receptors originate from a middle-aged woman who had recovered from COVID-19.

This chain joins TRBV19 and TRBJ1-1; D is ambiguous. Germline CDR1 reads LNHDA; CDR2 reads SQIVND (reference sequence). The CDR3 is 12 residues long. V was shortened by 6 bases and J by 4 bases, with 9 bases between the two germline ends. The CDR3 coding sequence is TGTGCCAGTAGCGGGGATTTCACTGAAGCTTTCTTT. Translation gives CASSGDFTEAFF.

The chain uses TRBV25-1 and TRBJ1-1; 9 bases are shared with TRBD1. After removal of 6 bases from V and 3 bases from J, the junction contained 5 bases not matched to a gene. This CDR3 contains 14 residues. In germline, CDR1 is MGHDK, CDR2 SYGVNS. In DNA form, the CDR3 reads TGTGCCAGCAGCATGACAGGGGGTGACACTGAAGCTTTCTTT. Translated, it gives CASSMTGGDTEAFF.

The rearrangement uses TRBV5-5 and TRBJ1-6; no reliable D call. The CDR3 sequence is 16 residues long. Germline CDR1 is SGHKS and CDR2 is YYEKEE (reference sequence). V gave up 0 bases and J gave up 5 bases, with 12 bases separating them. The CDR3 reads CASSLAQAGNNSPLHF. The CDR3, as DNA: TGTGCCAGCAGCTTGGCTCAGGCCGGCAATAATTCACCCCTCCACTTT.

This clone has just a few counts. This chain joins TRBV7-8 and TRBJ1-4, with 7 nucleotides matching TRBD1. The CDR3 is 14 residues long. Per the germline V gene, CDR1 is SGHVS and CDR2 is FQNEAQ. The ends lost 6 bases at V and 4 bases at J; junction bases unmatched: 5. CDR3 residues: CASREGAVNEKLFF. The DNA for the CDR3 is TGTGCCAGCAGAGAGGGGGCGGTTAATGAAAAACTGTTTTTT. Using reference TRBV7-8 and TRBJ1-4 for the parts outside the CDR3, the full variable domain is GAGVSQSPRYKVAKRGQDVALRCDPISGHVSLFWYQQALGQGPEFLTYFQNEAQLDKSGLPSDRFFAERPEGSVSTLKIQRTQQEDSAVYLCASREGAVNEKLFFGSGTQLSVL.

J is TRBJ1-2 and V is TRBV28; no reliable D call. V was shortened by 6 bases and J by 2 bases, with 7 bases between the two germline ends. Germline V gives CDR1 MDHEN, CDR2 SYDVKM. The CDR3 totals 12 residues. The CDR3: CASSPGNYGYTF. In DNA form, the CDR3 reads TGTGCCAGCAGCCCCGGGAACTATGGCTACACCTTC.

The CDR3 region has the DNA TGCGCCAGCAGCTCCGACTCCTTGAGCTCCTACAATGAGCAGTTCTTC. Its protein is CASSSDSLSSYNEQFF. V gene TRBV5-1 combines with J gene TRBJ2-1; D not resolved. The CDR3 is 16 residues long. V gave up 3 bases and J gave up 0 bases, with 13 bases separating them. CDR1 is SGHRS and CDR2 is YFSETQ in the germline V gene.

This clone was recorded once. The gene calls are TRBV7-3 and TRBJ1-6, with unresolved D. The CDR3 contains 17 residues. Trimming pared 3 bases from V and 9 bases from J, leaving 21 bases between. The germline CDR1 and CDR2 sequences are SGHTA and FQGTGA. CDR3 amino acids: CASSFGPVDSEGSPLHF. CDR3 nucleotides: TGTGCCAGCAGCTTCGGCCCTGTCGACTCGGAGGGTTCACCCCTCCACTTT.

The chain uses TRBV7-2 and TRBJ2-2; 9 bases line up with TRBD1. This CDR3 region has 16 residues. The trim removed 0 bases at V and 3 bases at J, leaving 2 bases unmatched. Germline CDR1 SGHTA, CDR2 FQGNSA. In DNA, the CDR3 is TGTGCCAGCAGCTTAGCGGGACAGGGCCACACCGGGGAGCTGTTTTTT. Protein sequence: CASSLAGQGHTGELFF.

V and J are TRBV4-2 and TRBJ2-7, with TRBD1 matching 9 bases. V was clipped by 1 base and J by 0 bases; unmatched bases: 4. This CDR3 spans 16 amino acids. The germline CDR1 and CDR2 sequences are LGHNA and YNFKEQ. The CDR3 region has the DNA TGTGCCAGCAGCCAAGCCCCGGGACAGGGCTCCTACGAGCAGTACTTC. Translation gives CASSQAPGQGSYEQYF.

The chain joins TRBV5-4 to TRBJ2-5; a possible D gene is TRBD2 (7 bases). From germline, CDR1 is SGHNT and CDR2 YYREEE (reference sequence). The CDR3 runs to 16 residues. V lost 2 bases and J lost 4, with 18 bases in between. The CDR3 protein is CASSLGKGGGRETQYF. CDR3 sequence (DNA): TGTGCCAGCAGCTTAGGAAAGGGGGGGGGCAGAGAGACCCAGTACTTC.

This clone was seen a single time. The chain links TRBV3-1 (or the pseudogene TRBV3-2) to TRBJ2-1, with a possible D match to TRBD1 (5 bases). The CDR3 extends over 13 amino acids. The germline CDR1 and CDR2 sequences are LGHDT and YNNKEL (reference sequence). Trimming pared 4 bases from V and 7 bases from J, leaving 11 bases between. CDR3 residues: CASSPLYRNEQFF. The CDR3 DNA follows: TGTGCCAGCAGCCCACTCTACAGGAATGAGCAGTTCTTC.

The chain carries TRBV7-8 and TRBJ2-2, with 10 bases that match TRBD1. Per germline, CDR1 SGHVS and CDR2 FQNEAQ. Trimming cost V 5 bases and J 7 bases; bases outside gene matches: 10. This CDR3 spans 16 amino acids. The CDR3 sequence is CASSPSRTGGFGELFF. CDR3 in DNA: TGTGCCAGCAGCCCTTCCAGGACAGGGGGGTTCGGGGAGCTGTTTTTT.

The V call is TRBV11-2, the J call TRBJ2-1; no firm D call. From germline, CDR1 is SGHAT and CDR2 FQNNGV. The CDR3 extends over 11 amino acids. V gave up 4 bases and J gave up 5 bases, with 3 bases separating them. CDR3 DNA: TGTGCCAGCAGCTCTCACAATGAGCAGTTCTTC. Translating gives CASSSHNEQFF.

CDR3 nucleotide sequence: TGTGCCAGCAGCCGAGGACAGCAAGAGACCCAGTACTTC. This translates into CASSRGQQETQYF. The rearrangement links TRBV7-9 to TRBJ2-5, with D tentatively TRBD1 (6 bases). CDR1 is SEHNR, CDR2 FQNEAQ, per germline (reference sequence). The V and J ends lost 5 bases and 2 bases respectively, with 9 bases between them. This CDR3 spans 13 amino acids.

This clone was detected only once. The J gene is TRBJ1-1, the V gene TRBV6-5; 9 nucleotides match TRBD1. The CDR3 is 14 amino acids. The V and J ends lost 1 base and 6 bases, in that order; junction bases with no gene match: 3. CDR1 MNHEY and CDR2 SVGAGI come from the germline V gene. The CDR3 here is CASSYLGTGSEAFF. In DNA, the CDR3 is TGTGCCAGCAGTTACTTAGGGACAGGGTCTGAAGCTTTCTTT.

The rearrangement links TRBV10-3 to TRBJ1-1, with TRBD1 matching over 8 bases. Germline V gene data show CDR1 as ENHRY and CDR2 as SYGVKD. Unmatched junction bases numbered 4, after V lost 3 bases and J lost 1 base. CDR3 length: 15 amino acids. CDR3 nucleotide sequence: TGTGCCATCAGTGAATCACAGGGGGAGAACACTGAAGCTTTCTTT. Translated: CAISESQGENTEAFF.

This chain joins TRBV6-2 or TRBV6-3 and TRBJ1-5; weak D call: TRBD1 (6 bases). The CDR3 has 15 residues. CDR1 is MNHEY, CDR2 SVGEGT, per germline. V lost 6 bases and J lost 2, with 14 bases in between. The CDR3 bases are TGTGCCAGCAGCCACAGGGCGGTCGGCAATCAGCCCCAGCATTTT. This gives the protein CASSHRAVGNQPQHF.

This clone was recorded once. The V call is TRBV5-1, the J call TRBJ1-1; tentative D call: TRBD1 (6 bases). V was trimmed by 1 base and J by 1 base, leaving 14 bases between them. There are 16 residues in the CDR3. CDR1 is SGHRS, CDR2 YFSETQ, per germline. CDR3 nucleotides: TGCGCCAGCAGCTTGCTGGGGGCATTCGGGAACACTGAAGCTTTCTTT. As protein: CASSLLGAFGNTEAFF.

V usage is TRBV6-1 and J usage is TRBJ2-3; 8 bases fit TRBD2. Germline lookup yields CDR1 MNHNS and CDR2 SASEGT. J was trimmed by 6 bases and V by 2 bases; bases with no gene match: 7. The CDR3 sequence is 15 residues long. The CDR3 loop is CASSEQPSGYDTQYF. Here the CDR3 DNA reads TGTGCCAGCAGTGAACAACCTAGCGGGTATGATACGCAGTATTTT.

The sample holds a few counts of this clone. CDR3 bases: TGTGCCAGCTCACCAATTGCGGGACCCCAGTACGAGCAGTACTTC. This gives the protein CASSPIAGPQYEQYF. The chain recombines TRBV18 with TRBJ2-7; weak D call: TRBD2 (6 bases). Trimming pared 2 bases from V and 4 bases from J, leaving 15 bases between. This CDR3 is 15 amino acids long. Germline lookup yields CDR1 KGHSH and CDR2 LQKENI.

This chain uses TRBV18 with TRBJ1-5; TRBD1 matches 8 bases. This CDR3 has 15 amino acids. V trimming: 0 bases; J trimming: 5 bases; junction bases outside the gene matches: 3. Germline V lookup: CDR1 KGHSH, CDR2 LQKENI. Here the CDR3 reads CASSPPGQGDQPQHF. The CDR3 DNA reads TGTGCCAGCTCACCACCAGGACAGGGTGATCAGCCCCAGCATTTT.

This clone was found once. V is TRBV10-2 and J is TRBJ1-2; D is unclear. Trimming took 7 bases from V and 8 from J, leaving 14 bases between them. In germline, CDR1 is WSHSY, CDR2 SAAADI. This CDR3 comprises 12 residues. CDR3 coding DNA: TGCGCCAGCAACCCTAACGGAGGCGGCTACACCTTC. Translation gives CASNPNGGGYTF.

The chain combines TRBV15 with TRBJ1-1; possibly TRBD1 for D (5 bases). Trimming took off 0 bases at V and 4 bases at J, with 15 bases between the two ends. This CDR3 has 16 residues. In germline, CDR1 is LNHNV, CDR2 YYDKDF (reference sequence). In nucleotides, the CDR3 is TGTGCCACCAGCAGAGATTTTCCCGGGGGTAGCACTGAAGCTTTCTTT. Protein: CATSRDFPGGSTEAFF.

For the CDR3, the DNA is TGTGCCAGCAGCCCGCTGACAGTCTATCAGGGCGGGGAGCTGTTTTTT. This translates into CASSPLTVYQGGELFF. The chain recombines TRBV7-2 with TRBJ2-2; maybe TRBD1 (5 bases). The CDR3 contains 16 residues. CDR1 and CDR2 from the germline V gene are SGHTA and FQGNSA. V lost 5 bases, J lost 7 bases, and 20 bases lay in between. Supplemented by reference TRBV7-2 and TRBJ2-2, the full variable domain reads GAGVSQSPSNKVTEKGKDVELRCDPISGHTALYWYRQSLGQGLEFLIYFQGNSAPDKSGLPSDRFSAERTGGSVSTLTIQRTQQEDSAVYLCASSPLTVYQGGELFFGEGSRLTVL.

The sample holds a few counts of this clone. The chain's CDR3 is CASTTGGMNEQFF. In DNA form, the CDR3 reads TGTGCCAGCACCACCGGAGGGATGAATGAGCAGTTCTTC. The V and J genes are TRBV6-6 and TRBJ2-1; tentatively, D is TRBD2 (6 bases). The CDR3 spans 13 residues. The germline V and J ends were trimmed by 7 bases and 7 bases, with 14 bases remaining between them. CDR1 is MNHNY and CDR2 is SVGAGI in the germline V gene (reference sequence).